The next 30 T cell receptor beta chains were all read from a single sample in a study of cytomegalovirus exposure and HLA in healthy donors. Primers for the PCR totalled 60 Vbeta and 13 Jbeta. Measured with immunoSEQ multiplex PCR; TCRdb has only the in-frame clones, and not every one. The table has about 240,000 clones, roughly four fifths seen once. Input material: PBMCs. These receptors were collected from a woman aged 55-70 years in good health and CMV-seropositive.

The chain joins TRBV5-6 to TRBJ2-2, with 10 positions matching TRBD2. The CDR3 extends over 16 amino acids. Trimming at V came to 0 bases and at J to 1 base, leaving 0 bases not matched to a gene. From germline, CDR1 is SGHDT and CDR2 YYEEEE. The CDR3 DNA is TGTGCCAGCAGCTTGGGGACTAGCGGGAACACCGGGGAGCTGTTTTTT. The encoded protein is CASSLGTSGNTGELFF.

The rearrangement links TRBV5-1 to TRBJ2-2, with D tentatively TRBD1 (6 bases). In germline, CDR1 is SGHRS, CDR2 YFSETQ. V was pared by 3 bases and J by 0 bases, with 6 bases between. The CDR3 has 14 amino acids. The CDR3 region is CASSWTANTGELFF. CDR3 nucleotide sequence: TGCGCCAGCAGCTGGACAGCGAACACCGGGGAGCTGTTTTTT.

This clone was detected only a few times. This rearrangement joins TRBV30 to TRBJ1-5; the D gene is possibly TRBD1 (5 bases). Deletions cut 3 bases from V and 2 bases from J, with 8 bases between. The CDR3 has 13 amino acids. The germline gives CDR1 GTSNPN, CDR2 SVGIG (reference sequence). The DNA for the CDR3 is TGTGCCTGGAGCAGGGAGGGCAATCAGCCCCAGCATTTT. This codes for CAWSREGNQPQHF.

This rearrangement joins TRBV10-3 to TRBJ2-6; perhaps TRBD1 as D (5 bases). The germline gives CDR1 ENHRY, CDR2 SYGVKD. The V and J ends lost 3 bases and 2 bases respectively, with 17 bases between them. This CDR3 is built from 18 residues. Here the CDR3 DNA reads TGTGCCATCAGTGACCCGACAGTAACAATTACTGGGGCCAACGTCCTGACTTTC. Translating it yields CAISDPTVTITGANVLTF.

V is TRBV5-4 and J is TRBJ2-7, with D perhaps matching TRBD2 (7 bases). V lost 4 bases to trimming and J lost 2 bases, with 19 bases between them. This CDR3 has 16 amino acids. Germline assignment: CDR1 SGHNT and CDR2 YYREEE (reference sequence). CDR3 amino acids: CASSKIGTRGAYEQYF. Here the CDR3 DNA reads TGTGCCAGCAGCAAAATAGGGACACGGGGGGCCTACGAGCAGTACTTC.

The chain is built from TRBV14 and TRBJ2-2; the D gene is possibly TRBD1 (6 bases). V lost 4 bases and J lost 0, with 18 bases in between. CDR1 and CDR2 (germline): SGHDN, FVKESK. The CDR3 totals 18 residues. CDR3 nucleotides: TGTGCCAGCAGCCCCTTAACGCTCCGACAGGCGAACACCGGGGAGCTGTTTTTT. Translated, it gives CASSPLTLRQANTGELFF. The variable domain in full, with the rest retrieved from reference TRBV14 and TRBJ2-2, is EAGVTQFPSHSVIEKGQTVTLRCDPISGHDNLYWYRRVMGKEIKFLLHFVKESKQDESGMPNNRFLAERTGGTYSTLKVQPAELEDSGVYFCASSPLTLRQANTGELFFGEGSRLTVL.

This clone was seen only once. The chain employs TRBV2 and TRBJ1-2; D is uncertain. The CDR3 consists of 12 residues. Germline CDR1 SNHLY, CDR2 FYNNEI. V was clipped by 7 bases and J by 4 bases, with 10 bases between them. CDR3 residues: CASNPGLYGYTF. CDR3 sequence (DNA): TGTGCCAGCAATCCAGGCCTCTATGGCTACACCTTC.

This chain links TRBV21-1 with TRBJ1-5. TRBV21-1 is reported as a pseudogene. The CDR3 has 15 residues. CDR3 residues: CASSKERGGNQPQHF. The CDR3 DNA reads as TGTGCCAGCAGCAAAGAGCGGGGCGGCAATCAGCCCCAGCATTTT.

V is TRBV27 and J is TRBJ2-3; 7 bases are shared with TRBD2. Unmatched junction bases numbered 10, after V lost 3 bases and J lost 10 bases. The CDR3 loop spans 14 amino acids. The germline CDR1 and CDR2 sequences are MNHEY and SMNVEV (reference sequence). The CDR3 DNA reads TGTGCCAGCAGTTTGGCAAACGGACTAGAGGCGCAGTATTTT. Protein sequence: CASSLANGLEAQYF.

For the CDR3, the DNA is TGCGCCAGCAGCTTGCGAGGCCTTGAAGCTTTCTTT. This sequence encodes CASSLRGLEAFF. The chain carries TRBV5-1 and TRBJ1-1, with D hard to call. The germline V gene encodes CDR1 SGHRS and CDR2 YFSETQ. The CDR3 has 12 residues. V was shortened by 1 base and J by 7 bases, with 8 bases between the two germline ends.

This clone came up a few times. The genes are TRBV27 and TRBJ2-7; 9 bases map to TRBD1. V shed 5 bases and J 3 bases; nucleotides not matched to a gene: 17. CDR1 MNHEY and CDR2 SMNVEV come from the germline V gene (reference sequence). The length of the CDR3 is 18 residues. The CDR3 spells CASSPSPNTGTGYYEQYF. Here the CDR3 DNA reads TGTGCCAGCAGTCCCTCCCCTAATACCGGGACAGGGTACTACGAGCAGTACTTC.

This chain uses TRBV5-1 with TRBJ1-1; 7 bases are a match to TRBD1. Germline assignment: CDR1 SGHRS and CDR2 YFSETQ. The CDR3 is 13 residues long. Unmatched junction bases numbered 5, after V lost 4 bases and J lost 5 bases. CDR3 nucleotides: TGCGCCAGCAGCACTACAGGGGAAACTGAAGCTTTCTTT. Its protein is CASSTTGETEAFF.

This rearrangement joins TRBV23-1 to TRBJ2-6; D perhaps matches TRBD1 (7 bases). Being an ORF, TRBV23-1 has a function that is uncertain. The germline V and J ends were trimmed by 0 bases and 0 bases, with 15 bases remaining between them. The CDR3 is made up of 19 amino acids. CDR3: CASSQSRRAGGSGANVLTF. The CDR3 nucleotides read TGCGCCAGCAGTCAATCAAGGAGGGCAGGGGGCTCTGGGGCCAACGTCCTGACTTTC.

The chain recombines TRBV5-1 with TRBJ2-1, with 11 bases matching TRBD2. This CDR3 has 16 amino acids. Germline CDR1 reads SGHRS; CDR2 reads YFSETQ. With V trimmed by 0 bases and J by 1 base, 0 bases remained unmatched. CDR3 DNA sequence: TGCGCCAGCAGCTTGGGACTAGCGGGGTCCTACAATGAGCAGTTCTTC. It is translated as CASSLGLAGSYNEQFF.

This chain links TRBV2 with TRBJ2-3; 10 nucleotides match TRBD2. Losses at the gene ends were 6 bases for V and 0 bases for J; bases not matched to a gene: 15. Germline CDR1 is SNHLY and CDR2 is FYNNEI. The CDR3 is made up of 19 amino acids. Here the CDR3 DNA reads TGTGCCAGCAGCCACTACGGGACTAGCGTGACTACTAGCACAGATACGCAGTATTTT. Its translation is CASSHYGTSVTTSTDTQYF.

The chain has TRBV5-4 and TRBJ1-1; TRBD1 agrees at 10 bases. With 4 bases clipped from V and 5 bases from J, the junction kept 11 bases outside the gene matches. The CDR3 is 16 amino acids. CDR1 is SGHNT, CDR2 YYREEE, per germline (reference sequence). The CDR3 protein is CASSPSRDRGRTEAFF. The CDR3, as DNA: TGTGCCAGCAGCCCCTCCCGGGACAGGGGAAGAACTGAAGCTTTCTTT. The full variable domain, completed using reference TRBV5-4 and TRBJ1-1, is ETGVTQSPTHLIKTRGQQVTLRCSSQSGHNTVSWYQQALGQGPQFIFQYYREEENGRGNFPPRFSGLQFPNYSSELNVNALELDDSALYLCASSPSRDRGRTEAFFGQGTRLTVV.

This clone has only one observation. The chain combines TRBV5-5 with TRBJ1-1, with 12 bases that match TRBD1. The junction had 5 bases not matched to a gene; V was cut back by 0 bases and J by 5 bases. The germline V gene encodes CDR1 SGHKS and CDR2 YYEKEE (reference sequence). The CDR3 contains 16 residues. DNA for the CDR3: TGTGCCAGCAGCTTGGAGGGACAGGGGGCGATTACTGAAGCTTTCTTT. This sequence encodes CASSLEGQGAITEAFF.

This sequence joins TRBV27 and TRBJ2-2, with 8 bases fitting TRBD2. The length of the CDR3 is 15 residues. J lost 6 bases, V lost 6 bases, and 9 bases had no gene match. CDR1 MNHEY and CDR2 SMNVEV come from the germline V gene (reference sequence). The CDR3 DNA sequence: TGTGCCAGCAGCCTACCGAGCGGGAGTGCCGGGGAGCTGTTTTTT. Translated: CASSLPSGSAGELFF.

This clone was seen only once. The chain joins TRBV9 to TRBJ2-7; 9 bases are a match to TRBD1. The V gene end was trimmed by 4 bases and the J gene end by 7 bases; junction bases not matched to a gene: 12. Germline V lookup: CDR1 SGDLS, CDR2 YYNGEE. The CDR3 spans 15 residues. CDR3 DNA sequence: TGTGCCAGCAGCAAATGGACAGGGGTGGATGAAGAGCAGTACTTC. It specifies CASSKWTGVDEEQYF.

The rearrangement uses TRBV5-4 and TRBJ1-3; 9 positions match TRBD1. J lost 4 bases, V lost 4 bases, and 3 bases had no gene match. The germline gives CDR1 SGHNT, CDR2 YYREEE (reference sequence). The length of the CDR3 is 14 residues. The CDR3 sequence is CASSRDRAGNTIYF. DNA of the CDR3: TGTGCCAGCAGCCGGGACAGGGCGGGAAACACCATATATTTT.

The rearrangement joins TRBV9 to TRBJ2-1, with 7 bases that match TRBD1. The CDR3 is made up of 16 amino acids. Germline V gene data show CDR1 as SGDLS and CDR2 as YYNGEE. V shed 3 bases and J 4 bases; nucleotides not matched to a gene: 10. The CDR3: CASSANGDSFYNEQFF. CDR3 coding DNA: TGTGCCAGCAGCGCCAACGGGGACAGCTTTTACAATGAGCAGTTCTTC.

This rearrangement joins TRBV6-1 to TRBJ2-5, with 7 bases identical to TRBD2. The junction had 6 bases not matched to a gene; V was cut back by 11 bases and J by 3 bases. This CDR3 spans 12 amino acids. Per the germline V gene, CDR1 is MNHNS and CDR2 is SASEGT. CDR3 nucleotide sequence: TGTGCCGCGATGGGGGGGGAAGAGACCCAGTACTTC. Amino acid sequence: CAAMGGEETQYF.

The chain uses TRBV14 and TRBJ1-2; D ambiguous. The V gene's germline CDR1 is SGHDN and CDR2 FVKESK. Between the trimmed V and J ends, which lost 1 base and 8 bases, there was a span of 17 bases. CDR3 length equals 15 residues. The CDR3 region is CASSQGLIPGGGYTF. CDR3 nucleotide sequence: TGTGCCAGCAGCCAAGGGCTGATCCCTGGAGGAGGCTACACCTTC.

The V call is TRBV11-2, the J call TRBJ2-7; D is ambiguous. The CDR3 has 16 amino acids. Trimming shortened V by 7 bases and J by 5 bases, and 24 bases separated the two germline ends. Germline values: CDR1 SGHAT, CDR2 FQNNGV. The chain's CDR3 is CASTYPQPGFRNEQYF. The CDR3 bases are TGTGCCAGCACCTACCCCCAGCCAGGTTTCAGGAACGAGCAGTACTTC.

The rearrangement uses TRBV19 and TRBJ1-2; no firm D call. This CDR3 spans 14 amino acids. CDR1 and CDR2 from the germline V gene are LNHDA and SQIVND (reference sequence). Trimming took off 3 bases at V and 1 base at J, with 9 bases between the two ends. In DNA form, the CDR3 reads TGTGCCAGTAGTATGCCTGGGAGTAACTATGGCTACACCTTC. It is translated as CASSMPGSNYGYTF.

The CDR3: CASSLAQGKGAFF. The CDR3 DNA sequence: TGTGCCAGCAGCTTGGCGCAGGGCAAGGGAGCTTTCTTT. The chain recombines TRBV5-6 with TRBJ1-1; weak D call: TRBD1 (5 bases). The CDR3 totals 13 residues. V was trimmed by 0 bases and J by 10 bases, leaving 13 bases between them. CDR1 and CDR2 from the germline V gene are SGHDT and YYEEEE.

This chain connects TRBV27 to TRBJ1-1; D is possibly TRBD1 (5 bases). The CDR3 runs to 14 residues. CDR1 and CDR2 (germline): MNHEY, SMNVEV (reference sequence). The V and J ends lost 5 bases and 1 base respectively, with 11 bases between them. For the CDR3, the DNA is TGTGCCAGCAGTCCCACCGGACAGAACACTGAAGCTTTCTTT. Amino acid sequence: CASSPTGQNTEAFF.

CDR3 nucleotides: TGTGCCAGCAGCTTAGTGTCGGCTTTACAGGCCTACGAGCAGTACTTC. It specifies CASSLVSALQAYEQYF. The gene calls are TRBV11-2 and TRBJ2-7; D possibly corresponds to TRBD1 (5 bases). Germline CDR1 SGHAT, CDR2 FQNNGV. CDR3 length: 16 amino acids. V dropped 1 base and J dropped 2 bases, with 15 bases sitting between them. Using reference TRBV11-2 and TRBJ2-7 for the parts outside the CDR3, the full variable domain is EAGVAQSPRYKIIEKRQSVAFWCNPISGHATLYWYQQILGQGPKLLIQFQNNGVVDDSQLPKDRFSAERLKGVDSTLKIQPAKLEDSAVYLCASSLVSALQAYEQYFGPGTRLTVT.

The chain recombines TRBV7-8 with TRBJ2-7, with 11 nucleotides matching TRBD1. The CDR3 is made up of 16 amino acids. Looked up from germline, CDR1 is SGHVS and CDR2 is FQNEAQ. Trimming took 1 base from V and 1 from J; bases not matched to a gene: 3. The DNA of the CDR3 is TGTGCCAGCAGCTTAGGGGGACAGGGGGTTTCCTACGAGCAGTACTTC. It encodes CASSLGGQGVSYEQYF.

The chain combines TRBV7-3 with TRBJ2-5, with 7 bases that match TRBD1. The J call is in doubt because the DNA end fits TRBJ2-7 better. CDR1 is SGHTA, CDR2 FQGTGA, per germline. The CDR3 sequence is 12 residues long. In DNA, the CDR3 is TGTGCCAGCAGCCGGGACAGATACGAGCAGTACTTC. Protein: CASSRDRYEQYF.